Listed below are T cell receptor beta chains from one sample, sequenced in a study of shared clonotypes between healthy human individuals. TCRdb keeps only in-frame clones here, not all; method: immunoSEQ multiplex PCR. The sample lists around 1.1 million clones, about 84% seen once, with 0.55% to 0.7% in the top ten. Sample: memory CD4+ T cells from PBMCs. The receptor source for this set is a man aged 18 to 35 in good health. Some clones in this sample may be carry-over from other donors' samples. Each CDR3 is given with its conserved first and last residue. The order of the fields is CDR3 protein, CDR3 DNA, D gene, clone size, V gene, J gene. A D gene is named only where the DNA matches it firmly. Not every row has a clone size; where given, it reads once, few, many or a size class.

CDR3aa: CASRQAGSVDEQYF; CDR3nt: TGTGCCAGCCGACAGGCTGGATCGGTCGACGAGCAGTACTTC; d_gene: NA; abundance: NA; v_gene: TRBV6-1; j_gene: TRBJ2-7
CDR3aa: CASSAQENTGELFF; CDR3nt: TGTGCCAGCAGTGCACAGGAGAACACCGGGGAGCTGTTTTTT; d_gene: NA; abundance: NA; v_gene: TRBV6-4; j_gene: TRBJ2-2
CDR3aa: CASVRDGSYEQYF; CDR3nt: TGTGCCAGCGTCCGGGACGGATCCTACGAGCAGTACTTC; d_gene: NA; abundance: NA; v_gene: TRBV27; j_gene: TRBJ2-7
CDR3aa: CASSLGGGNSGNTIYF; CDR3nt: TGTGCCAGCAGCTTGGGAGGGGGCAACTCTGGAAACACCATATATTTT; d_gene: TRBD1; abundance: medium-sized; v_gene: TRBV5-4; j_gene: TRBJ1-3
CDR3aa: CASSRRMNTEAFF; CDR3nt: TGTGCCAGTAGTAGACGGATGAACACTGAAGCTTTCTTT; d_gene: NA; abundance: NA; v_gene: TRBV19; j_gene: TRBJ1-1
CDR3aa: CASSLDLTGPYGYTF; CDR3nt: TGTGCCAGCAGCTTAGATTTGACAGGGCCCTATGGCTACACCTTC; d_gene: TRBD1; abundance: NA; v_gene: TRBV11-2; j_gene: TRBJ1-2
CDR3aa: CASGVGGNTEAFF; CDR3nt: TGTGCCAGCGGAGTCGGAGGGAACACTGAAGCTTTCTTT; d_gene: NA; abundance: NA; v_gene: TRBV6-1; j_gene: TRBJ1-1
CDR3aa: CASSPGGPAEAFF; CDR3nt: TGTGCCAGCAGTCCAGGGGGACCCGCTGAAGCTTTCTTT; d_gene: TRBD1; abundance: NA; v_gene: TRBV28; j_gene: TRBJ1-1
CDR3aa: CATMGAGYGYTF; CDR3nt: TGTGCCACCATGGGGGCAGGCTATGGCTACACCTTC; d_gene: NA; abundance: NA; v_gene: TRBV15; j_gene: TRBJ1-2
CDR3aa: CASSHAPLRGEQFF; CDR3nt: TGCGCCAGCAGCCACGCGCCACTCAGGGGTGAGCAGTTCTTC; d_gene: NA; abundance: NA; v_gene: TRBV4-1; j_gene: TRBJ2-1
CDR3aa: CASSPLPASGSFGETQYF; CDR3nt: TGTGCCAGCTCACCACTTCCCGCTAGCGGGAGTTTTGGAGAGACCCAGTACTTC; d_gene: TRBD2; abundance: NA; v_gene: TRBV18; j_gene: TRBJ2-5
CDR3aa: CASSYLGGLGTEAFF; CDR3nt: TGTGCCAGCAGTTACTTAGGCGGGCTGGGCACTGAAGCTTTCTTT; d_gene: NA; abundance: NA; v_gene: TRBV28; j_gene: TRBJ1-1
CDR3aa: CASSMRTSTNYGYTF; CDR3nt: TGTGCCAGTAGTATGAGGACTTCGACTAACTATGGCTACACCTTC; d_gene: NA; abundance: NA; v_gene: TRBV19; j_gene: TRBJ1-2
CDR3aa: CASSLRLPAVQYF; CDR3nt: TGTGCCAGCAGTTTGAGGCTCCCAGCCGTTCAGTACTTC; d_gene: NA; abundance: NA; v_gene: TRBV28; j_gene: TRBJ2-4
CDR3aa: CASRYTTGVTEAFF; CDR3nt: TGTGCCAGCAGATATACGACAGGGGTTACTGAAGCTTTCTTT; d_gene: TRBD1; abundance: few; v_gene: TRBV6-5; j_gene: TRBJ1-1
CDR3aa: CSAGTPGKEQYF; CDR3nt: TGCAGCGCGGGGACTCCCGGTAAGGAGCAGTACTTC; d_gene: NA; abundance: NA; v_gene: TRBV29-1; j_gene: TRBJ2-7
CDR3aa: CASSGQTQETQYF; CDR3nt: TGTGCCAGCAGTGGGCAGACACAAGAGACCCAGTACTTC; d_gene: NA; abundance: NA; v_gene: TRBV2; j_gene: TRBJ2-5
CDR3aa: CASSPDRGTNEKLFF; CDR3nt: TGCGCCAGCAGCCCCGACAGGGGTACTAATGAAAAACTGTTTTTT; d_gene: TRBD1; abundance: NA; v_gene: TRBV5-1; j_gene: TRBJ1-4
CDR3aa: CATRYGRDTDTQYF; CDR3nt: TGTGCCACTCGGTATGGGAGGGATACAGATACGCAGTATTTT; d_gene: TRBD2; abundance: NA; v_gene: TRBV10-3; j_gene: TRBJ2-3
CDR3aa: CASTSTGAGYTF; CDR3nt: TGTGCCAGCACCTCCACAGGGGCTGGCTACACCTTC; d_gene: TRBD1; abundance: few; v_gene: TRBV7-9; j_gene: TRBJ1-2
CDR3aa: CSVGAGVRGYGYTF; CDR3nt: TGCAGCGTTGGAGCCGGGGTCAGGGGCTATGGCTACACCTTC; d_gene: NA; abundance: NA; v_gene: TRBV29-1; j_gene: TRBJ1-2
CDR3aa: CAWIGGNTIYF; CDR3nt: TGTGCCTGGATAGGAGGAAACACCATATATTTT; d_gene: NA; abundance: NA; v_gene: TRBV30; j_gene: TRBJ1-3
CDR3aa: CASSLVSGGGETQYF; CDR3nt: TGCGCCAGCAGCTTGGTGTCAGGGGGAGGAGAGACCCAGTACTTC; d_gene: NA; abundance: NA; v_gene: TRBV5-1; j_gene: TRBJ2-5
CDR3aa: CASSDFQGNIQYF; CDR3nt: TGCGCCAGCAGCGATTTCCAGGGGAACATTCAGTACTTC; d_gene: NA; abundance: NA; v_gene: TRBV5-1; j_gene: TRBJ2-4
CDR3aa: CASSLRGNTGELFF; CDR3nt: TGTGCCAGCAGCTTAAGGGGGAACACCGGGGAGCTGTTTTTT; d_gene: NA; abundance: NA; v_gene: TRBV7-3; j_gene: TRBJ2-2
CDR3aa: CASTPRASGSGAGELFF; CDR3nt: TGTGCCAGTACCCCCAGAGCTAGCGGGAGCGGTGCCGGGGAGCTGTTTTTT; d_gene: TRBD2; abundance: NA; v_gene: TRBV19; j_gene: TRBJ2-2
CDR3aa: CAWSKGQYNQPQHF; CDR3nt: TGTGCCTGGAGTAAGGGACAGTACAATCAGCCCCAGCATTTT; d_gene: TRBD1; abundance: NA; v_gene: TRBV30; j_gene: TRBJ1-5
CDR3aa: CASSLFSAGGDTQYF; CDR3nt: TGCGCCAGCAGCTTGTTTTCGGCGGGAGGTGATACGCAGTATTTT; d_gene: TRBD2; abundance: NA; v_gene: TRBV5-1; j_gene: TRBJ2-3
CDR3aa: CASSQDPRAGNTEAFF; CDR3nt: TGCGCCAGCAGCCAAGATCCGAGGGCAGGGAACACTGAAGCTTTCTTT; d_gene: NA; abundance: NA; v_gene: TRBV4-3; j_gene: TRBJ1-1
CDR3aa: CASSFHRVAFF; CDR3nt: TGTGCCAGCAGCTTCCACAGGGTTGCTTTCTTT; d_gene: NA; abundance: NA; v_gene: TRBV7-2; j_gene: TRBJ1-1
CDR3aa: CASSSGETQYF; CDR3nt: TGTGCCAGCAGCTCCGGAGAGACCCAGTACTTC; d_gene: NA; abundance: NA; v_gene: TRBV11-2; j_gene: TRBJ2-5
CDR3aa: CASRTGMRVEEAFF; CDR3nt: TGTGCCAGCAGAACAGGGATGCGGGTAGAAGAAGCTTTCTTT; d_gene: NA; abundance: few; v_gene: TRBV6-5; j_gene: TRBJ1-1
CDR3aa: CAWSPTWVEQFF; CDR3nt: TGTGCCTGGAGTCCTACCTGGGTTGAGCAGTTCTTC; d_gene: NA; abundance: many; v_gene: TRBV30; j_gene: TRBJ2-1
CDR3aa: CASSLQGSSYEQYF; CDR3nt: TGTGCCAGCAGCTTACAAGGGAGCTCCTACGAGCAGTACTTC; d_gene: NA; abundance: NA; v_gene: TRBV7-9; j_gene: TRBJ2-7
CDR3aa: CASSFTRDGKLFF; CDR3nt: TGTGCCAGCAGCTTCACCAGGGACGGAAAACTGTTTTTT; d_gene: NA; abundance: NA; v_gene: TRBV7-3; j_gene: TRBJ1-4
CDR3aa: CASHDVGGTYNEQFF; CDR3nt: TGTGCCAGCCACGACGTGGGCGGGACCTACAATGAGCAGTTCTTC; d_gene: NA; abundance: NA; v_gene: TRBV5-4; j_gene: TRBJ2-1
CDR3aa: CASTQTGNEQFF; CDR3nt: TGTGCCAGCACCCAGACAGGGAATGAGCAGTTCTTC; d_gene: TRBD1; abundance: NA; v_gene: TRBV2; j_gene: TRBJ2-1
CDR3aa: CATSRGSLAYEQYF; CDR3nt: TGTGCCACCAGCAGAGGGTCACTAGCATACGAGCAGTACTTC; d_gene: NA; abundance: NA; v_gene: TRBV15; j_gene: TRBJ2-7
CDR3aa: CASSRGGRSYEQYF; CDR3nt: TGCGCCAGCAGTCGAGGGGGAAGGTCCTACGAGCAGTACTTC; d_gene: NA; abundance: once; v_gene: TRBV5-1; j_gene: TRBJ2-7
CDR3aa: CASSSGTSGYNEQFF; CDR3nt: TGTGCCAGCTCATCAGGGACTAGCGGGTACAATGAGCAGTTCTTC; d_gene: TRBD2; abundance: once; v_gene: TRBV18; j_gene: TRBJ2-1
CDR3aa: CASSGLGRASYGYTF; CDR3nt: TGTGCCAGTAGTGGCCTGGGGCGAGCGTCCTATGGCTACACCTTC; d_gene: NA; abundance: NA; v_gene: TRBV19; j_gene: TRBJ1-2
CDR3aa: CSALGAPLNTEAFF; CDR3nt: TGCAGCGCCCTAGGGGCCCCCTTGAACACTGAAGCTTTCTTT; d_gene: NA; abundance: NA; v_gene: TRBV29-1; j_gene: TRBJ1-1
CDR3aa: CASSVAGTGGEDYGYTF; CDR3nt: TGCGCCAGCAGCGTAGCCGGGACAGGGGGCGAAGACTATGGCTACACCTTC; d_gene: TRBD1; abundance: NA; v_gene: TRBV5-1; j_gene: TRBJ1-2
CDR3aa: CASSLLAGVPGELFF; CDR3nt: TGTGCCAGCAGTTTACTAGCGGGAGTACCCGGGGAGCTGTTTTTT; d_gene: TRBD2; abundance: once; v_gene: TRBV27; j_gene: TRBJ2-2
CDR3aa: CASSSPRGHGYTF; CDR3nt: TGTGCCAGCAGTTCCCCTAGGGGGCACGGCTACACCTTC; d_gene: TRBD1; abundance: NA; v_gene: TRBV28; j_gene: TRBJ1-2
CDR3aa: CASSFTGGAYNEQFF; CDR3nt: TGTGCCAGCAGCTTCACAGGAGGTGCCTACAATGAGCAGTTCTTC; d_gene: NA; abundance: NA; v_gene: TRBV7-3; j_gene: TRBJ2-1
CDR3aa: CASSSLQRPYEQYF; CDR3nt: TGTGCCAGCAGTAGTCTGCAGAGACCATACGAGCAGTACTTC; d_gene: NA; abundance: NA; v_gene: TRBV28; j_gene: TRBJ2-7
CDR3aa: CASSPQGAVNTEAFF; CDR3nt: TGTGCCAGCAGCCCCCAGGGGGCGGTGAACACTGAAGCTTTCTTT; d_gene: TRBD1; abundance: NA; v_gene: TRBV5-4; j_gene: TRBJ1-1
CDR3aa: CATSRETGGGQPQHF; CDR3nt: TGTGCCACCAGCAGAGAAACAGGGGGCGGTCAGCCCCAGCATTTT; d_gene: TRBD1; abundance: NA; v_gene: TRBV15; j_gene: TRBJ1-5
CDR3aa: CASSPADTQYF; CDR3nt: TGTGCCAGCTCACCTGCGGATACGCAGTATTTT; d_gene: NA; abundance: NA; v_gene: TRBV18; j_gene: TRBJ2-3
CDR3aa: CASSLDHGYYGYTF; CDR3nt: TGTGCCAGCAGCTTAGACCATGGGTACTATGGCTACACCTTC; d_gene: NA; abundance: NA; v_gene: TRBV7-8; j_gene: TRBJ1-2
CDR3aa: CASSARGQGARTEAFF; CDR3nt: TGTGCCAGCAGCGCGCGGGGACAGGGGGCGCGGACTGAAGCTTTCTTT; d_gene: TRBD1; abundance: NA; v_gene: TRBV7-9; j_gene: TRBJ1-1
CDR3aa: CASSVGSHTEAFF; CDR3nt: TGTGCCAGCAGCGTCGGCAGCCACACTGAAGCTTTCTTT; d_gene: NA; abundance: NA; v_gene: TRBV9; j_gene: TRBJ1-1
CDR3aa: CASTLGGSTRETQYF; CDR3nt: TGTGCCAGCACCTTGGGCGGGTCAACGCGGGAGACCCAGTACTTC; d_gene: NA; abundance: NA; v_gene: TRBV28; j_gene: TRBJ2-5
CDR3aa: CASSFERDVTEAFF; CDR3nt: TGTGCCAGCAGTTTTGAAAGGGATGTCACTGAAGCTTTCTTT; d_gene: NA; abundance: once; v_gene: TRBV28; j_gene: TRBJ1-1
CDR3aa: CASSLVGRTEQYF; CDR3nt: TGTGCCAGCAGCTTAGTCGGGAGGACCGAGCAGTACTTC; d_gene: TRBD2; abundance: NA; v_gene: TRBV7-6; j_gene: TRBJ2-7
CDR3aa: CASSLTGAVYEQYF; CDR3nt: TGTGCCAGCAGCTTAACAGGGGCCGTGTACGAGCAGTACTTC; d_gene: NA; abundance: NA; v_gene: TRBV7-3; j_gene: TRBJ2-7
CDR3aa: CASSQQGVLVDTEAFF; CDR3nt: TGCGCCAGCAGCCAACAGGGTGTGTTGGTTGACACTGAAGCTTTCTTT; d_gene: NA; abundance: NA; v_gene: TRBV5-1; j_gene: TRBJ1-1
CDR3aa: CAWRPRDRLTEAFF; CDR3nt: TGTGCCTGGAGGCCCCGGGACAGACTCACTGAAGCTTTCTTT; d_gene: TRBD1; abundance: once; v_gene: TRBV30; j_gene: TRBJ1-1
CDR3aa: CASGDWSTGTQYF; CDR3nt: TGTGCCAGCGGAGATTGGAGCACAGGTACGCAGTATTTT; d_gene: NA; abundance: NA; v_gene: TRBV5-4; j_gene: TRBJ2-3